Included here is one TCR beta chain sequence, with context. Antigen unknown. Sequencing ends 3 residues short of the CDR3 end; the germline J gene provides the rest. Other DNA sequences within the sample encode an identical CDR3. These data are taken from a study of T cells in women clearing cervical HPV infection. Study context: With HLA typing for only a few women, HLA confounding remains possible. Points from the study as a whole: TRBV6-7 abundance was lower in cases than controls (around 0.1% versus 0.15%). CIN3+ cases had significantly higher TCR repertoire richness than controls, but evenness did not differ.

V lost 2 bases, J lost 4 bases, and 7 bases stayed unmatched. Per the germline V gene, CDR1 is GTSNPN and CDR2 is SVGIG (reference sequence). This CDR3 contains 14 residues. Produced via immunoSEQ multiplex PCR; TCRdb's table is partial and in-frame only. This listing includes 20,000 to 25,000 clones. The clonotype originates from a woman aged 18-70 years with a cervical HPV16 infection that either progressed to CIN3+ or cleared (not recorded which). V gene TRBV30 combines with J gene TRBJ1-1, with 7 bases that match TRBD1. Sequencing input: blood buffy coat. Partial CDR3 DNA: TGTGCCTGGAGTCGGCGAGCAGGGGGCACTGAA. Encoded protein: CAWSRRAGGTE. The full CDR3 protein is CAWSRRAGGTEAFF.